This T cell receptor (beta chain) was retrieved from a study of blood T cell repertoires in COVID-19. For the study at large: COVID-19 samples collected from the United States, Italy and Spain covered acute and convalescent phases.

The CDR3 consists of 13 residues. Trimming took 2 bases from V and 10 from J, leaving 9 bases between them. Per the germline V gene, CDR1 is MNHEY and CDR2 is SMNVEV (reference sequence). TCRdb keeps only in-frame clones here, not all; method: immunoSEQ multiplex PCR. The table lists 150,000 to 200,000 clones, 90% of them singletons. The chain couples TRBV27 to TRBJ1-6; a possible D gene is TRBD1 (5 bases). The sequenced sample was peripheral blood. The source of this sequence is a man aged 50-60 years with acute or convalescent COVID-19. This CDR3 reads CASSLTQGSPLHF. The CDR3 coding sequence is TGTGCCAGCAGTTTAACGCAGGGATCACCCCTCCACTTT.